The present T cell receptor beta chain was sequenced within a study of blood T cell repertoires in COVID-19. Across the study: Collection of acute and convalescent COVID-19 samples took place in the United States, Italy and Spain. PBMCs, B-cell-depleted T cells, or T cells were the source of the cDNA or gDNA that made up the material.

This clone was observed once. Original analysis: Using reference gene primer amplification, nucleated cell counts were estimated. TCRdb's table, derived via immunoSEQ multiplex PCR, lists solely in-frame clones and lacks some. V and J calls and clone size are those listed in that table; D and trimming were worked out from the DNA. Of over 80,000 clones listed, 75% to 90% were seen once; the top ten hold 10%. Looked up from germline, CDR1 is SGHDN and CDR2 is FVKESK. The V gene lost 4 bases and the J gene lost 4 bases, with 20 bases spanning the gap. The CDR3 is 16 amino acids. The sample was peripheral blood. The receptor comes from a woman aged 70-85 years with acute or convalescent COVID-19. V usage is TRBV14 and J usage is TRBJ2-7, with D possibly matching TRBD2 (6 bases). CDR3 DNA sequence: TGTGCCAGCAGCCGCAAAGTCCTAGCGAGCAAGTACGAGCAGTACTTC. Its protein product is CASSRKVLASKYEQYF.